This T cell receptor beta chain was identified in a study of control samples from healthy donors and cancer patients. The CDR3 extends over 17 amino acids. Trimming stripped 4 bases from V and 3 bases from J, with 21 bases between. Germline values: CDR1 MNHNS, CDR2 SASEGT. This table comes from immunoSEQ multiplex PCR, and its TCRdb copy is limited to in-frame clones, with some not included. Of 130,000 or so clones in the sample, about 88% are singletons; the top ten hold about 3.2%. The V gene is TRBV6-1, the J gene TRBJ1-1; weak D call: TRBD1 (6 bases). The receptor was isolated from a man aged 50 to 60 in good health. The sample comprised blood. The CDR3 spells CASSGGGGVYPDTEAFF. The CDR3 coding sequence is TGTGCCAGCAGTGGTGGGGGGGGCGTATACCCGGACACTGAAGCTTTCTTT.